This T cell receptor (beta chain) appears in the sequencing data of a study of beta chain features in type 1 diabetes (dated by TCRdb to 2016 to 2019). Study-level background: No differences in mean age, gender distribution, total cell number or subset yield were found between patients and healthy donors. A total of around 100 million sorted cells were examined across all samples, and RNA yield correlated strongly with the number of cells per subset. In the study, recently diagnosed type 1 diabetes patients and matched healthy donors were compared on the TCRB repertoires of their sorted circulating CD4+ T cell subsets. Whereas all 30 or so donors provided naive and central memory subsets, regulatory and stem cell-like memory subsets were isolated from just 8 patients and roughly 8 healthy donors. Summary of the overall study and its limitations: Because cDNA was sequenced instead of genomic DNA, highly expressing activated cells could be over-represented, though the groups showed no difference in activation or CD3 levels. Because the HLA sub-analyses included only small numbers of individuals, any influence of HLA type on TCRB rearrangement was left unresolved. In all four CD4+ subsets, TCRB CDR3 length was moderately but significantly shorter in type 1 diabetes patients. PCR may preferentially amplify shorter templates, but because patient and control samples were amplified and corrected together, any resulting skew would affect both groups equally. Naive, central memory and regulatory TCRB repertoires appeared more similar among patients than among healthy donors. Fewer insertions and more nucleotide deletions at VDJ recombination sites were observed in patients with type 1 diabetes, implying thymic rearrangement abnormalities.

The CDR3 contains 14 residues, cysteine and phenylalanine counted. The DNA shown is the 42-base CDR3, in frame from base 1. The germline V gene (reference sequence) specifies MNHNY as CDR1 and SVGAGI as CDR2. Relative to germline, V is 10 bases shorter and J is 6 bases shorter, with 19 bases between their ends. On this clone itself: Its antigen is unknown. No much larger clonotype is one base removed from it; base qualities were not supplied.

A single peripheral blood draw of around 120 mL on average was collected from each donor into heparinised tubes. Naive, central memory, regulatory and stem cell-like memory CD4+ T cells were sorted on a BD FACSAria II using a panel including CD45RO, CCR7, CD25, CD127, CD95 and CD27. All sorted populations exceeded 95% purity. PBMCs were isolated right away by Lymphoprep density gradient centrifugation and were stained directly, without culture. Samples were stained and sorted in pairs, with one healthy donor and one patient per experiment, so that batch effects were minimized. All of the isolated RNA was reverse transcribed with the High Capacity cDNA Reverse Transcription Kit, so expressed TCRB transcripts were sequenced. Deep immunoSEQ sequencing was applied to naive, central memory and regulatory T cell samples, giving an average of about 3.7 million total reads per sample. Sorted cells were lysed in RLT buffer, and RNA was extracted using DNase-treated RNeasy Micro or Mini kits according to cell number. To prevent cross-contamination, every cell subset was processed on its own, while patient and healthy donor samples were processed together. Using the immunoSEQ multiplex PCR, TCRB sequences were amplified from cDNA into 87-bp fragments spanning the CDR3 region. Amplicons were sequenced on the Illumina HiSeq platform. The paper's data handling went like this. Synthetic template baselines were used to correct PCR bias computationally, reads within Hamming distance 2 were collapsed, and singletons that could not be merged were discarded. By aligning reads against IMGT, V, D and J genes, CDR3 length, and insertions or deletions at six rearrangement sites were assigned. Within each subset, clonotype counts were normalized to the number of sorted cells before true diversity and Gini coefficients were calculated with the tcR R package. Repertoire sharing was quantified using the overlap coefficient calculated on TCRB nucleotide sequences. TCRdb retrieved this table from immuneACCESS and kept in-frame rearrangements only. Not all clones are present; in checked studies, unresolved V genes account for under half, and no reason is known for the remainder. The V and J calls and the clone size are those of that table, but D and trimming were determined from the DNA. The sample has about 150,000 clones on record, over 6% of them singletons. Under 0.6% of the sample rests with the top ten.

The source is a man aged 18 to 35 with type 1 diabetes. The sequenced sample consisted of central memory CD4+ T cells from blood. Recombination connected TRBV6-6 to TRBJ1-5; too little of a D gene remains to name it. The CDR3 corresponds to CATQPPVLRQPQHF. The nucleotides are TGTGCCACCCAACCGCCGGTTCTTCGTCAGCCCCAGCATTTT.